The 15 T cell receptor beta chains given below trace back to one sample, sequenced in a study of STAT3 mutations in large granular lymphocyte leukemia. Their antigens remain unidentified. The repertoire was sequenced with immunoSEQ multiplex PCR; TCRdb's copy has only in-frame clones and lacks some. The repertoire consists of about 9,700 clones, with about 90% occurring once and the leading ten covering about 26%. The study's findings and limits: Every T-cell large granular lymphocyte leukemia patient had at least one immunodominant TCR beta clonotype.

Sequenced: peripheral blood mononuclear cells. The receptors were gathered from a man between 60 and 75 years old with T-cell large granular lymphocyte leukemia. Some clones in this sample may be carry-over from other donors' samples.

The J gene is TRBJ2-2, the V gene TRBV4-1, with 10 bases fitting TRBD2. The CDR3 sequence is 16 residues long. From germline, CDR1 is MGHRA and CDR2 YSYEKL. Losses at the gene ends were 6 bases for V and 6 bases for J; bases not matched to a gene: 10. CDR3 amino acids: CASRERAGGPAGELFF. Here the CDR3 DNA reads TGCGCCAGCAGGGAACGAGCGGGAGGGCCCGCCGGGGAGCTGTTTTTT.

The chain is built from TRBV2 and TRBJ2-7; D may be TRBD1 (5 bases). In germline, CDR1 is SNHLY, CDR2 FYNNEI. The germline V and J ends were trimmed by 1 base and 0 bases, with 10 bases remaining between them. The CDR3 has 15 amino acids. In DNA form, the CDR3 reads TGTGCCAGCAGTGAAGGGACACAACCCTCCTACGAGCAGTACTTC. It is translated as CASSEGTQPSYEQYF.

As regards this clone: Other DNA sequences in this sample translate to the same CDR3. The chain couples TRBV11-2 to TRBJ2-7; 11 bases fit TRBD2. The ends lost 3 bases at V and 7 bases at J; junction bases unmatched: 5. Looked up from germline, CDR1 is SGHAT and CDR2 is FQNNGV. The length of the CDR3 is 14 residues. The CDR3 DNA reads TGTGCCAGCAGCTTTAGCGGGAGGGCATATGAGCAGTACTTC. This gives the protein CASSFSGRAYEQYF. The full variable domain, with the rest looked up from reference TRBV11-2 and TRBJ2-7, is EAGVAQSPRYKIIEKRQSVAFWCNPISGHATLYWYQQILGQGPKLLIQFQNNGVVDDSQLPKDRFSAERLKGVDSTLKIQPAKLEDSAVYLCASSFSGRAYEQYFGPGTRLTVT.

V usage is TRBV4-2 and J usage is TRBJ1-1; TRBD1 agrees at 11 bases. The germline V gene encodes CDR1 LGHNA and CDR2 YNFKEQ. The CDR3 consists of 16 residues. V lost 3 bases and J lost 0; bases outside the gene matches: 3. CDR3 amino acids: CASSQGTGGLNTEAFF. CDR3 DNA sequence: TGTGCCAGCAGCCAGGGGACAGGGGGACTGAACACTGAAGCTTTCTTT.

The chain uses TRBV10-2 and TRBJ2-1; 8 bases are a match to TRBD2. This CDR3 contains 14 residues. Losses at the gene ends were 3 bases for V and 4 bases for J; bases not matched to a gene: 2. The germline gives CDR1 WSHSY, CDR2 SAAADI. Here the CDR3 DNA reads TGCGCCAGCAGTGACACTAGCGGTTACAATGAGCAGTTCTTC. It translates to CASSDTSGYNEQFF.

This clone was seen only once. V gene TRBV5-1 combines with J gene TRBJ1-2; 9 bases match TRBD1. The J segment lost 5 bases and the V segment lost 0 bases, leaving 2 bases of the junction unmatched. Germline V gene data show CDR1 as SGHRS and CDR2 as YFSETQ. The CDR3 consists of 14 residues. The CDR3 reads CASSLADRGYGYTF. The DNA for the CDR3 is TGCGCCAGCAGCTTGGCAGACAGGGGGTATGGCTACACCTTC.

The J gene is TRBJ2-7, the V gene TRBV25-1; D not resolved. Trimming removed 8 bases from V and 7 bases from J, with 12 bases in between. The CDR3 runs to 11 residues. The V gene's germline CDR1 is MGHDK and CDR2 SYGVNS. CDR3 coding DNA: TGTGCCAGCGGTAGGTTATCGGAGCAGTACTTC. This gives the protein CASGRLSEQYF.

The rearrangement links TRBV14 to TRBJ2-5; D not resolved. Germline V gene data show CDR1 as SGHDN and CDR2 as FVKESK. The CDR3 length is 14 residues. V was pared by 3 bases and J by 5 bases, with 13 bases between. CDR3 residues: CASSHLEFGETQYF. CDR3 nucleotides: TGTGCCAGCAGCCACCTCGAGTTTGGGGAGACCCAGTACTTC. The full variable domain, with the rest looked up from reference TRBV14 and TRBJ2-5, is EAGVTQFPSHSVIEKGQTVTLRCDPISGHDNLYWYRRVMGKEIKFLLHFVKESKQDESGMPNNRFLAERTGGTYSTLKVQPAELEDSGVYFCASSHLEFGETQYFGPGTRLLVL.

Only one count was recorded for this clone. This sequence joins TRBV5-1 and TRBJ2-5; 8 bases fit TRBD1. Germline CDR1 is SGHRS and CDR2 is YFSETQ. Trimming cost V 2 bases and J 5 bases; bases outside gene matches: 8. CDR3 length: 15 residues. Here the CDR3 reads CASSLQGGFAETQYF. In nucleotides, the CDR3 is TGCGCCAGCAGCTTACAGGGGGGTTTCGCTGAGACCCAGTACTTC. Full variable domain (remainder filled in from reference TRBV5-1 and TRBJ2-5): KAGVTQTPRYLIKTRGQQVTLSCSPISGHRSVSWYQQTPGQGLQFLFEYFSETQRNKGNFPGRFSGRQFSNSRSEMNVSTLELGDSALYLCASSLQGGFAETQYFGPGTRLLVL.

The chain uses TRBV28 and TRBJ2-5, with 14 bases identical to TRBD2. Germline V gene data show CDR1 as MDHEN and CDR2 as SYDVKM. This CDR3 is built from 16 residues. The J segment lost 5 bases and the V segment lost 6 bases, leaving 8 bases of the junction unmatched. The CDR3, as DNA: TGTGCCAGCAGCCTGACTAGCGGGAGGGCCGCCGAGACCCAGTACTTC. This gives the protein CASSLTSGRAAETQYF.

The CDR3 region has the DNA TGTGCCAGCAGCTTAAGGGGGTGGGGCACTGAAGCTTTCTTT. Translation gives CASSLRGWGTEAFF. V usage is TRBV7-8 and J usage is TRBJ1-1; perhaps TRBD1 as D (6 bases). V lost 2 bases to trimming and J lost 4 bases, with 11 bases between them. The length of the CDR3 is 14 residues. Germline-derived CDR1 and CDR2 are SGHVS and FQNEAQ.

J is TRBJ2-7 and V is TRBV7-2; D is undetermined. The V and J ends lost 0 bases and 2 bases respectively, with 8 bases between them. CDR1 is SGHTA, CDR2 FQGNSA, per germline. This CDR3 comprises 14 residues. The CDR3 DNA sequence: TGTGCCAGCAGCTTAGCCTCTAGGACCTACGAGCAGTACTTC. Residues: CASSLASRTYEQYF. Complete variable domain (other parts from reference TRBV7-2 and TRBJ2-7): GAGVSQSPSNKVTEKGKDVELRCDPISGHTALYWYRQSLGQGLEFLIYFQGNSAPDKSGLPSDRFSAERTGGSVSTLTIQRTQQEDSAVYLCASSLASRTYEQYFGPGTRLTVT.

This rearrangement joins TRBV27 to TRBJ2-1, with 8 bases matching TRBD2. The germline gives CDR1 MNHEY, CDR2 SMNVEV (reference sequence). After removal of 4 bases from V and 12 bases from J, the junction contained 11 bases not matched to a gene. This CDR3 spans 14 amino acids. CDR3 DNA sequence: TGTGCCAGCAGTTATAGCGGGACCCCCCAGTTGCAGTTCTTC. Translated, it gives CASSYSGTPQLQFF.

This clone was counted a single time. The chain has TRBV18 and TRBJ2-7, with TRBD2 identical over 7 bases. Germline-derived CDR1 and CDR2 are KGHSH and LQKENI. The CDR3 is 14 residues long. The trim removed 4 bases at V and 2 bases at J, leaving 5 bases unmatched. CDR3: CASSRTGGAYEQYF. CDR3 coding DNA: TGTGCCAGCTCACGAACGGGAGGTGCCTACGAGCAGTACTTC. The variable domain in full, with the rest retrieved from reference TRBV18 and TRBJ2-7, is NAGVMQNPRHLVRRRGQEARLRCSPMKGHSHVYWYRQLPEEGLKFMVYLQKENIIDESGMPKERFSAEFPKEGPSILRIQQVVRGDSAAYFCASSRTGGAYEQYFGPGTRLTVT.

The V and J genes are TRBV2 and TRBJ2-5; D is unresolved. The length of the CDR3 is 13 residues. CDR1 and CDR2 (germline): SNHLY, FYNNEI. Trimming removed 4 bases from V and 1 base from J, with 7 bases in between. The CDR3: CASSVWGQETQYF. CDR3 DNA: TGTGCCAGCAGTGTTTGGGGCCAAGAGACCCAGTACTTC.